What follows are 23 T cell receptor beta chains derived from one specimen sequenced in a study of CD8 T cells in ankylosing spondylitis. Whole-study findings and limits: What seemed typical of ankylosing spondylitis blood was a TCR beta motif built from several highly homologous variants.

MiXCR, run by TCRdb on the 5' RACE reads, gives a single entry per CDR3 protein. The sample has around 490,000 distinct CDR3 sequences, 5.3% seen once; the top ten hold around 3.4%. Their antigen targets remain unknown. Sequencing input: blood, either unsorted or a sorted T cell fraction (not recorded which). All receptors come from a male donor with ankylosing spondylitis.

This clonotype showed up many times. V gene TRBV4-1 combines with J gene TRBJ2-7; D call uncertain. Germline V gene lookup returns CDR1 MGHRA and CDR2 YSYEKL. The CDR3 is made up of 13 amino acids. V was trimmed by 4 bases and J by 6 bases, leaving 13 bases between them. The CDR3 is CASSRVLSGEQYF. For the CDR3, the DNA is TGCGCCAGCAGCCGCGTACTATCCGGCGAGCAGTACTTC.

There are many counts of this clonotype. The CDR3 loop reads CASSESKSGSAPINYGYTF. The CDR3 region has the DNA TGCGCCAGCAGTGAGTCGAAGTCGGGGTCGGCCCCGATTAACTATGGCTACACCTTC. The gene calls are TRBV10-2 and TRBJ1-2, with unresolved D. CDR1 WSHSY and CDR2 SAAADI come from the germline V gene. Trimming cost V 0 bases and J 1 base, with 21 bases left between them. This CDR3 region has 19 residues.

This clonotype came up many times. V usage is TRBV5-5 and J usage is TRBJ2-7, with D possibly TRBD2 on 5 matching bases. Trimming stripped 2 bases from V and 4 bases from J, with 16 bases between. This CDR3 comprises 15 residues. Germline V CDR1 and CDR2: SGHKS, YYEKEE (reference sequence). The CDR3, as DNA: TGTGCCAGCAGCTTTTTCGCCGCGGGCACATACGAGCAGTACTTC. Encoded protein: CASSFFAAGTYEQYF.

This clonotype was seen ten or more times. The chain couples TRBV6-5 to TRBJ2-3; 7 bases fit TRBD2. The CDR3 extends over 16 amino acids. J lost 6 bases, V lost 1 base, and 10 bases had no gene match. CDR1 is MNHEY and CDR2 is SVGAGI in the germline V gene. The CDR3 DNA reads TGTGCCAGCAGTTACTGGGTGGGAGCAGCGGGGGATACGCAGTATTTT. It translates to CASSYWVGAAGDTQYF.

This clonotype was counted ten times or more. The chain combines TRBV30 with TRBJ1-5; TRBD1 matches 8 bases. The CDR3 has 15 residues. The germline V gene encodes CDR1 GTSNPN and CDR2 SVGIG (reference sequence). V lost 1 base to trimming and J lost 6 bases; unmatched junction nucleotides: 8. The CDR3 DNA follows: TGTGCCTGGAGTGCGCAGGCAGGGGGCCGTCAGCCCCAGCATTTT. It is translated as CAWSAQAGGRQPQHF.

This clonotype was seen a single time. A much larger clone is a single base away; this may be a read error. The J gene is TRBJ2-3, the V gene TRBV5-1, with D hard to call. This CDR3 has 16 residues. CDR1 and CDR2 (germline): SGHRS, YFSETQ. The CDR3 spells CASSLGSGPSTDTEYF. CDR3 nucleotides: TGCGCCAGCAGCTTGGGGTCAGGACCCAGCACAGATACGGAGTATTTT.

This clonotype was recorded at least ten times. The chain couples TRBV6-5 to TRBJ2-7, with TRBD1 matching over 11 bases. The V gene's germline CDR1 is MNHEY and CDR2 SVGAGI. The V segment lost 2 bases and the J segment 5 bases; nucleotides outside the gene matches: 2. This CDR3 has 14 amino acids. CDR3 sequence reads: CASSYRGQGDEQYF. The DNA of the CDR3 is TGTGCCAGCAGTTACCGGGGACAGGGGGACGAGCAGTACTTC.

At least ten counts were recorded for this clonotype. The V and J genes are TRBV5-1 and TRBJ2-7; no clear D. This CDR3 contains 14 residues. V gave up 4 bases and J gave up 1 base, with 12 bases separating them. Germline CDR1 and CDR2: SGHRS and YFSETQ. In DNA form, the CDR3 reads TGCGCCAGCAGCCCGATGGACGGATCCTACGAGCAGTACTTC. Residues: CASSPMDGSYEQYF.

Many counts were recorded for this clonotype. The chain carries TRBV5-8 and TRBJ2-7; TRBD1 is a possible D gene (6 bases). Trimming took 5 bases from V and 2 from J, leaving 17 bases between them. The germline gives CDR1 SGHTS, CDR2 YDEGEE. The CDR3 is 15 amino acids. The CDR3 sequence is CASSTSPGTPYEQYF. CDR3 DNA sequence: TGTGCCAGCAGTACTTCTCCCGGGACACCCTACGAGCAGTACTTC.

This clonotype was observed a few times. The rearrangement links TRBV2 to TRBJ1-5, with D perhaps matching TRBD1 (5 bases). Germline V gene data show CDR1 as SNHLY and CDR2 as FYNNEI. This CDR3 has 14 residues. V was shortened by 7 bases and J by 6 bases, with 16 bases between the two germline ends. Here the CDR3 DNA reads TGTGCCAGCATGGGGCAGGGTTTCGGTCAGCCCCAGCATTTT. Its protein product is CASMGQGFGQPQHF.

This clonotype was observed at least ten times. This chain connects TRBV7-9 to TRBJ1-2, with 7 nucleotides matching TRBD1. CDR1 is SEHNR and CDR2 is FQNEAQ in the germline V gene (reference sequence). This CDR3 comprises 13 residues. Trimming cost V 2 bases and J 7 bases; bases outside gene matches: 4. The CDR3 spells CASSLQGETGYTF. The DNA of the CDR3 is TGTGCCAGCAGCTTACAGGGGGAGACTGGCTACACCTTC.

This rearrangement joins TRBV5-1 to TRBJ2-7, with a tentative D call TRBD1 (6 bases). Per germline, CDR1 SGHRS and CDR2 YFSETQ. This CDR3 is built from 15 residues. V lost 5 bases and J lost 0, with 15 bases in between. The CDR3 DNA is TGCGCCAGCAGACTAGACAGGCCCTACTCCTACGAGCAGTACTTC. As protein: CASRLDRPYSYEQYF.

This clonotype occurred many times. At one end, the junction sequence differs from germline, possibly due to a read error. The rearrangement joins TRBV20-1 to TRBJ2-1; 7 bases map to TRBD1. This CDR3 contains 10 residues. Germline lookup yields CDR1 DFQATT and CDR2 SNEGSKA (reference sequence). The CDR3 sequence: CSATARQQGF. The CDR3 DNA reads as TGCAGTGCCACCGCCAGGCAACAGGGGTTC.

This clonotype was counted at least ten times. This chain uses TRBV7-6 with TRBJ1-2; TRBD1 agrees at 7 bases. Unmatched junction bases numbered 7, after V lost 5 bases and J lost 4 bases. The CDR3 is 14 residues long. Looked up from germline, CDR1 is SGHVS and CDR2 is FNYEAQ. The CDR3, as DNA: TGTGCCAGCAGCCCCACAGGGGAAGGCTATGGCTACACCTTC. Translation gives CASSPTGEGYGYTF.

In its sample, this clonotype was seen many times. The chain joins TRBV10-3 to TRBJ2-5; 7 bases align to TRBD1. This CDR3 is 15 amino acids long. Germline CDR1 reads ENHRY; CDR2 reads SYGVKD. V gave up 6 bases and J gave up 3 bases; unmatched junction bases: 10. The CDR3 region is CAIRRTGTAKETQYF. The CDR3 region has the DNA TGTGCCATCAGACGAACCGGGACAGCTAAAGAGACCCAGTACTTC.

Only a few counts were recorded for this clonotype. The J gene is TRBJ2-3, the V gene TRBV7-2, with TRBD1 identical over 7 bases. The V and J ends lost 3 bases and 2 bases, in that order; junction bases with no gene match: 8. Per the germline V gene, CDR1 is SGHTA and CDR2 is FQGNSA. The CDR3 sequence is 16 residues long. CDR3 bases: TGTGCCAGCAGCTTCCTCGACAGGGTTACCACAGATACGCAGTATTTT. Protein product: CASSFLDRVTTDTQYF.

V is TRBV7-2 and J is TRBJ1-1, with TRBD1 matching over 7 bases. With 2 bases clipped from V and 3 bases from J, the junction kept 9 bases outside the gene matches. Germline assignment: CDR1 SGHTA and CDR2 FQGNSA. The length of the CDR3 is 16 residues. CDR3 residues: CASSLRPGGLDTEAFF. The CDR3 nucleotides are TGTGCCAGCAGCTTACGGCCAGGGGGTCTCGACACTGAAGCTTTCTTT.

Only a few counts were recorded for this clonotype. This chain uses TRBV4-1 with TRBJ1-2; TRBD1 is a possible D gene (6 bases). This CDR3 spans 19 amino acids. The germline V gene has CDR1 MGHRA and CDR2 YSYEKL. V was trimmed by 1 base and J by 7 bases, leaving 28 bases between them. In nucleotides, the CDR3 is TGCGCCAGCAGCCAAGTGTTAGTTCGCACGGGACAAATTCCTCCTGGCTACACCTTC. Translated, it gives CASSQVLVRTGQIPPGYTF.

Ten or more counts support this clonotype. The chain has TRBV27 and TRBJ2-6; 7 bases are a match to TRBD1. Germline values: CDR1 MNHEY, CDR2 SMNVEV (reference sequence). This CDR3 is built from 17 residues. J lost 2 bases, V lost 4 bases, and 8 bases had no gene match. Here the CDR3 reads CASSSQGSQAGANVLTF. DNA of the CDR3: TGTGCCAGCAGTTCACAGGGGTCACAGGCTGGGGCCAACGTCCTGACTTTC. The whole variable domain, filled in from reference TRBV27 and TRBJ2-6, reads EAQVTQNPRYLITVTGKKLTVTCSQNMNHEYMSWYRQDPGLGLRQIYYSMNVEVTDKGDVPEGYKVSRKEKRNFPLILESPSPNQTSLYFCASSSQGSQAGANVLTFGAGSRLTVL.

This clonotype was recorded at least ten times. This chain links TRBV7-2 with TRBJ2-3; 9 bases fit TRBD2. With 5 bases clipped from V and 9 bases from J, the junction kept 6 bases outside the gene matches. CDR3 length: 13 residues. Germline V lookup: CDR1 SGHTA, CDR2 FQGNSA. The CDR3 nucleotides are TGTGCCAGCAGCGGGCGGGAGGGACGGACGCAGTATTTT. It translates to CASSGREGRTQYF.

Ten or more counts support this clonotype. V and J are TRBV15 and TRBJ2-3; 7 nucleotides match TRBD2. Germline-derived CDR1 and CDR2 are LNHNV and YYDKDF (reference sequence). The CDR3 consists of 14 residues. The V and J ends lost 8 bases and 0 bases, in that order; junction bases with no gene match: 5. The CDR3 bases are TGTGCCACCGCCGAGCGGGACAGCACAGATACGCAGTATTTT. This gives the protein CATAERDSTDTQYF.

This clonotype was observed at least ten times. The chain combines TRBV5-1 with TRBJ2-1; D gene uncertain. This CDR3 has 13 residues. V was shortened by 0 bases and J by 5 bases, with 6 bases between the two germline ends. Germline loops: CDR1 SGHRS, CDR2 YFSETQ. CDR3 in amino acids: CASSLVPHNEQFF. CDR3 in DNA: TGCGCCAGCAGCTTGGTACCTCACAATGAGCAGTTCTTC.

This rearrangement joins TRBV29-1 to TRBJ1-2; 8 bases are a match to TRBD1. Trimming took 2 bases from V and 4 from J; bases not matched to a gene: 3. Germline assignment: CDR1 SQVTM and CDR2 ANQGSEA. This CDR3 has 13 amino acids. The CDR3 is CSVESGGGYGYTF. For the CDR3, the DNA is TGCAGCGTTGAATCAGGGGGCGGCTATGGCTACACCTTC.